These 20 T cell receptor beta chains were sequenced from one sample in a study of cytomegalovirus exposure and HLA in healthy donors. The study ran its PCR with 60 Vbeta and 13 Jbeta primers. Sequencing used immunoSEQ multiplex PCR; TCRdb keeps in-frame clones, though not all of them. The sample contains 150,000 to 200,000 clones, 70% to 90% of which appear only once. The sequencing sample was made of PBMCs. These TCRs come from a man aged 18 to 30 in good health and CMV-seropositive.

The rearrangement joins TRBV5-6 to TRBJ1-2; 7 nucleotides align to TRBD1. Germline V gene data show CDR1 as SGHDT and CDR2 as YYEEEE. The ends lost 2 bases at V and 4 bases at J; junction bases unmatched: 8. This CDR3 spans 15 amino acids. CDR3 bases: TGTGCCAGCAGCTTAACGGGGGACAGAGGCTATGGCTACACCTTC. Its translation is CASSLTGDRGYGYTF.

The chain carries TRBV4-1 and TRBJ2-3, with 10 bases aligning to TRBD1. From germline, CDR1 is MGHRA and CDR2 YSYEKL. The V segment lost 5 bases and the J segment 0 bases; nucleotides outside the gene matches: 2. This CDR3 has 15 residues. The CDR3 DNA reads as TGCGCCAGCAGCTGGGGACAGGGGAGCACAGATACGCAGTATTTT. This sequence encodes CASSWGQGSTDTQYF.

The V call is TRBV29-1, the J call TRBJ2-3; the match to TRBD1 covers 8 bases. Germline values: CDR1 SQVTM, CDR2 ANQGSEA. CDR3 length: 11 amino acids. V lost 5 bases, J lost 6 bases, and 1 base stayed unmatched. The CDR3 loop is CSVRQGDTQYF. In nucleotides, the CDR3 is TGCAGCGTTCGACAGGGGGATACGCAGTATTTT.

The CDR3 reads CASSLNGEGSPLHF. In DNA form, the CDR3 reads TGTGCCAGCAGCTTAAATGGGGAGGGTTCACCCCTCCACTTT. The chain has TRBV11-3 and TRBJ1-6; D unclear. V dropped 2 bases and J dropped 9 bases, with 11 bases sitting between them. CDR3 length equals 14 residues. Germline CDR1 is SGHNT and CDR2 is YENEEA.

The chain couples TRBV6-4 to TRBJ2-3; possible D gene TRBD1, 6 bases. There are 16 residues in the CDR3. Germline assignment: CDR1 MRHNA and CDR2 SNTAGT. V was trimmed by 5 bases and J by 3 bases, leaving 18 bases between them. CDR3 in DNA: TGTGCCAGCAGTCCAGCACAGGGAAGAGGAACAGATACGCAGTATTTT. Its protein is CASSPAQGRGTDTQYF.

V usage is TRBV29-1 and J usage is TRBJ2-3; 8 bases are a match to TRBD1. The CDR3 spans 14 residues. J lost 1 base, V lost 4 bases, and 4 bases had no gene match. Germline-derived CDR1 and CDR2 are SQVTM and ANQGSEA. CDR3 sequence (DNA): TGCAGCGTTGCGACAGGGGTGGGCACAGATACGCAGTATTTT. Amino acid sequence: CSVATGVGTDTQYF.

CDR3 nucleotides: TGTGCCAGCAGCTTGTTATTCGGGACAGGGGACAATGAGCAGTTCTTC. Amino acids: CASSLLFGTGDNEQFF. The chain combines TRBV5-4 with TRBJ2-1; 10 positions agree with TRBD1. Germline CDR1 SGHNT, CDR2 YYREEE (reference sequence). V shed 1 base, J shed 5 bases, and the junction held 6 bases outside the gene matches. This CDR3 is built from 16 residues.

V gene TRBV7-9 combines with J gene TRBJ1-2; possible D gene TRBD1, 5 bases. V was clipped by 1 base and J by 6 bases, with 12 bases between them. The germline V gene encodes CDR1 SEHNR and CDR2 FQNEAQ (reference sequence). This CDR3 has 14 residues. The CDR3 bases are TGTGCCAGCAGCTTAGGAAGTCAGGGTGATGGCTACACCTTC. Protein sequence: CASSLGSQGDGYTF.

The chain joins TRBV11-2 to TRBJ2-3, with a weak D call TRBD2 (6 bases). CDR1 SGHAT and CDR2 FQNNGV come from the germline V gene. The V end lost 2 bases, the J end lost 5 bases, and 8 bases lay between the germline ends. CDR3 size: 13 residues. The CDR3: CASSLRRGDTQYF. CDR3 nucleotides: TGTGCCAGCAGCTTACGGCGGGGAGATACGCAGTATTTT. The full variable domain, rest sourced from reference TRBV11-2 and TRBJ2-3, is EAGVAQSPRYKIIEKRQSVAFWCNPISGHATLYWYQQILGQGPKLLIQFQNNGVVDDSQLPKDRFSAERLKGVDSTLKIQPAKLEDSAVYLCASSLRRGDTQYFGPGTRLTVL.

CDR3 residues: CASSLAARGGDTDTQYF. The DNA of the CDR3 is TGCGCCAGCAGCTTGGCAGCCCGTGGCGGAGACACAGATACGCAGTATTTT. The chain is built from TRBV5-1 and TRBJ2-3, with no clear D. The CDR3 totals 17 residues. V lost 0 bases to trimming and J lost 2 bases, with 16 bases between them. Germline values: CDR1 SGHRS, CDR2 YFSETQ.

This clone was counted a few times. The rearrangement links TRBV5-1 to TRBJ1-6, with D tentatively TRBD1 (5 bases). Germline V gene lookup returns CDR1 SGHRS and CDR2 YFSETQ. The CDR3 length is 16 residues. Trimming pared 0 bases from V and 10 bases from J, leaving 17 bases between. Here the CDR3 DNA reads TGCGCCAGCAGCTTGGTGCGGGACCGCGCGGGATCACCCCTCCACTTT. This sequence encodes CASSLVRDRAGSPLHF. Full variable domain (remainder filled in from reference TRBV5-1 and TRBJ1-6): KAGVTQTPRYLIKTRGQQVTLSCSPISGHRSVSWYQQTPGQGLQFLFEYFSETQRNKGNFPGRFSGRQFSNSRSEMNVSTLELGDSALYLCASSLVRDRAGSPLHFGNGTRLTVT.

The rearrangement links TRBV18 to TRBJ1-5, with 7 bases identical to TRBD1. The CDR3 length is 15 residues. Germline trimming cut 2 bases from V and 5 bases from J; bases unmatched to any gene: 6. Germline V gives CDR1 KGHSH, CDR2 LQKENI. The CDR3 sequence is CASSPGTARHQPQHF. The CDR3 coding sequence is TGTGCCAGCTCACCAGGGACAGCGCGACATCAGCCCCAGCATTTT.

The gene calls are TRBV7-3 and TRBJ1-2; TRBD1 is a possible D gene (6 bases). The CDR3 is made up of 17 amino acids. The V end was cut by 4 bases, the J end by 4 bases, with 22 bases between. The germline V gene encodes CDR1 SGHTA and CDR2 FQGTGA. CDR3 nucleotide sequence: TGTGCCAGCAGCTCGCCGAGGATCGGGCAGGGGACCTATGGCTACACCTTC. Encoded protein: CASSSPRIGQGTYGYTF.

The chain has TRBV7-9 and TRBJ1-2; D is undetermined. Germline CDR1 and CDR2: SEHNR and FQNEAQ (reference sequence). The CDR3 loop spans 13 amino acids. The ends were cut back, 8 bases at V and 7 bases at J, with 17 bases in the middle. CDR3 nucleotides: TGTGCCAGCTCAAAGGCCGACGACACTGGCTACACCTTC. Translation gives CASSKADDTGYTF. The variable domain in full, completed from reference TRBV7-9 and TRBJ1-2, reads DTGVSQNPRHKITKRGQNVTFRCDPISEHNRLYWYRQTLGQGPEFLTYFQNEAQLEKSRLLSDRFSAERPKGSFSTLEIQRTEQGDSAMYLCASSKADDTGYTFGSGTRLTVV.

This chain connects TRBV11-2 to TRBJ1-2; D unclear. In germline, CDR1 is SGHAT, CDR2 FQNNGV. The CDR3 is 13 amino acids. V gave up 1 base and J gave up 7 bases, with 10 bases separating them. The DNA for the CDR3 is TGTGCCAGCAGCTTAGGCGGGGTCTCTGGCTACACCTTC. As protein: CASSLGGVSGYTF. Full variable domain (remainder filled in from reference TRBV11-2 and TRBJ1-2): EAGVAQSPRYKIIEKRQSVAFWCNPISGHATLYWYQQILGQGPKLLIQFQNNGVVDDSQLPKDRFSAERLKGVDSTLKIQPAKLEDSAVYLCASSLGGVSGYTFGSGTRLTVV.

The chain employs TRBV9 and TRBJ2-3; possible D gene TRBD2, 6 bases. Germline V gene sequence: CDR1 SGDLS, CDR2 YYNGEE. CDR3 length: 14 amino acids. Trimming cost V 0 bases and J 4 bases, with 9 bases left between them. CDR3 amino acids: CASSVDGGSDTQYF. CDR3 sequence (DNA): TGTGCCAGCAGCGTAGATGGGGGGTCAGATACGCAGTATTTT. Filled out from reference TRBV9 and TRBJ2-3, the complete variable domain reads DSGVTQTPKHLITATGQRVTLRCSPRSGDLSVYWYQQSLDQGLQFLIQYYNGEERAKGNILERFSAQQFPDLHSELNLSSLELGDSALYFCASSVDGGSDTQYFGPGTRLTVL.

The gene calls are TRBV29-1 and TRBJ1-2; D might be TRBD1 (5 bases). The CDR3 is 16 residues long. The V gene's germline CDR1 is SQVTM and CDR2 ANQGSEA. V shed 1 base and J shed 4 bases, with 19 bases lying between them. The CDR3 bases are TGCAGCGTTGAAGGACGGGCAGGGTTCCCGATCTATGGCTACACCTTC. Translated, it gives CSVEGRAGFPIYGYTF.

This clone occurred once. The chain carries TRBV7-9 and TRBJ2-3, with D perhaps TRBD1 (6 bases). V lost 1 base and J 2 bases, leaving 10 bases between the germline ends. CDR1 and CDR2 (germline): SEHNR, FQNEAQ (reference sequence). This CDR3 contains 15 residues. The CDR3 region has the DNA TGTGCCAGCAGCTTAGTCGGACAGACCACAGATACGCAGTATTTT. Translation: CASSLVGQTTDTQYF.

This clone has a single count. The J gene is TRBJ1-6, the V gene TRBV10-3; D might be TRBD1 (6 bases). From germline, CDR1 is ENHRY and CDR2 SYGVKD. V lost 11 bases and J lost 14, with 28 bases in between. This CDR3 region has 15 residues. CDR3 sequence reads: CAFPGAGPREGALHF. CDR3 nucleotide sequence: TGTGCCTTCCCAGGGGCCGGGCCTAGGGAGGGGGCCCTCCACTTT.

This clone was detected only a few times. This chain links TRBV5-4 with TRBJ2-3; possible D gene TRBD2, 6 bases. The CDR3 runs to 16 residues. V was clipped by 3 bases and J by 7 bases, with 21 bases between them. The germline V gene encodes CDR1 SGHNT and CDR2 YYREEE (reference sequence). The CDR3, as DNA: TGTGCCAGCAGCTCCCCCGGGACTTTGGCGACAAATACGCAGTATTTT. It specifies CASSSPGTLATNTQYF.